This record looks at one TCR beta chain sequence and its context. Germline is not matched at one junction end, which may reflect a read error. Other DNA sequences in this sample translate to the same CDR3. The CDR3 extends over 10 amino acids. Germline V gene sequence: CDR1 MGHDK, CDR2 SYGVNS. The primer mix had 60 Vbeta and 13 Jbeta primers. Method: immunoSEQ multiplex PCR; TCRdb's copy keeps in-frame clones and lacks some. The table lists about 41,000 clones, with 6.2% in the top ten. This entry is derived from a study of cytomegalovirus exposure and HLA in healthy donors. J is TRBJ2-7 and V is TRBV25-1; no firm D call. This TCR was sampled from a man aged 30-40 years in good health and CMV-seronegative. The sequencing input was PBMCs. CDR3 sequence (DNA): TGTGCAAGCACCGCCTACGAGCAGTACTTC. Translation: CASTAYEQYF.